This entry lists 26 T cell receptor beta chains sequenced from one sample in a study of T-cell reconstitution after alpha-beta-depleted transplantation in children. Library preparation (for TCRbeta) was performed with unique molecular identifiers. Using its own MiXCR run on the PCR reads, TCRdb lists one record per CDR3 protein. The sample consists of about 170,000 distinct CDR3 sequences, 11% of them appearing once. The sample in question was PBMCs, obtained before TCRalphabeta/CD19-depleted stem cell transplant. These receptors originate from a boy aged 2 to 10 with acute myeloid leukemia, due to receive a stem cell transplant.

This clonotype was seen ten or more times. The chain is built from TRBV7-7 and TRBJ2-5; no firm D call. The CDR3 spans 14 residues. V lost 4 bases to trimming and J lost 2 bases, with 11 bases between them. Looked up from germline, CDR1 is SSHAT and CDR2 is FNYEAQ (reference sequence). Written as DNA, the CDR3 is TGTGCCAGCAGCTCAAAGGCAGAACAAGAGACCCAGTACTTC. Amino acids: CASSSKAEQETQYF. The full variable domain, its missing parts supplied by reference TRBV7-7 and TRBJ2-5, is GAGVSQSPRYKVTKRGQDVTLRCDPISSHATLYWYQQALGQGPEFLTYFNYEAQPDKSGLPSDRFSAERPEGSISTLTIQRTEQRDSAMYRCASSSKAEQETQYFGPGTRLLVL.

This clonotype occurred many times. The rearrangement links TRBV7-8 to TRBJ1-2; 9 bases are a match to TRBD1. Germline V gene lookup returns CDR1 SGHVS and CDR2 FQNEAQ. With V trimmed by 5 bases and J by 4 bases, 2 bases remained unmatched. This CDR3 spans 13 amino acids. The CDR3 nucleotides read TGTGCCAGCAGCGCACAGGGGGCCTATGGCTACACCTTC. Protein sequence: CASSAQGAYGYTF.

This clonotype was observed a few times. The J gene is TRBJ2-7, the V gene TRBV3-1, with 8 nucleotides matching TRBD1. Germline loops: CDR1 LGHDT, CDR2 YNNKEL (reference sequence). This CDR3 has 15 amino acids. J was trimmed by 3 bases and V by 4 bases; bases with no gene match: 8. This CDR3 is CASSPQGARYYEQYF. The CDR3 coding sequence is TGTGCCAGCAGCCCCCAGGGGGCCCGCTACTACGAGCAGTACTTC.

There are a few counts of this clonotype. One end of the junction does not line up with germline, which may come from a read error. The chain is built from TRBV6-5 and TRBJ2-7, with D perhaps matching TRBD1 (6 bases). Germline CDR1 reads MNHEY; CDR2 reads SVGAGI. This CDR3 has 12 residues. In nucleotides, the CDR3 is TGTGCCAGCAGGGGGTATAGGACAGAGAAGGAGTTC. Its protein product is CASRGYRTEKEF.

The chain uses TRBV5-1 and TRBJ2-1, with 8 positions matching TRBD2. V lost 0 bases and J lost 7; bases outside the gene matches: 3. Germline CDR1 and CDR2: SGHRS and YFSETQ. The CDR3 runs 14 residues. In nucleotides, the CDR3 is TGCGCCAGCAGCTTGGCTCGGGAGGGGAATGAGCAGTTCTTC. Residues: CASSLAREGNEQFF.

This clonotype was counted ten times or more. The chain employs TRBV28 and TRBJ1-3; tentatively, D is TRBD1 (5 bases). The length of the CDR3 is 12 residues. V dropped 4 bases and J dropped 8 bases, with 9 bases sitting between them. Germline loops: CDR1 MDHEN, CDR2 SYDVKM. In DNA, the CDR3 is TGTGCCAGCAGTTCCGGGGGGGACACCATATATTTT. Translating gives CASSSGGDTIYF.

This clonotype was found many times. V is TRBV4-2 and J is TRBJ1-4; 7 nucleotides match TRBD1. Trimming took 6 bases from V and 6 from J; bases not matched to a gene: 4. The CDR3 has 13 residues. The germline gives CDR1 LGHNA, CDR2 YNFKEQ. CDR3 in amino acids: CASSDRVYEKLFF. CDR3 sequence (DNA): TGTGCCAGCAGTGACAGGGTGTATGAAAAACTGTTTTTT.

This clonotype was seen many times. This chain links TRBV5-1 with TRBJ2-5; D ambiguous. V lost 3 bases and J 1 base, leaving 4 bases between the germline ends. Looked up from germline, CDR1 is SGHRS and CDR2 is YFSETQ. The CDR3 runs to 12 residues. This chain's CDR3 is CASSSSQETQYF. CDR3 sequence (DNA): TGCGCCAGCAGCTCCTCCCAAGAGACCCAGTACTTC.

This clonotype was counted at least ten times. This chain links TRBV7-2 with TRBJ1-6; 7 bases are a match to TRBD1. Per germline, CDR1 SGHTA and CDR2 FQGNSA. The CDR3 length is 16 residues. J gave up 2 bases and V 3 bases, and 4 bases lay outside the gene matches. The CDR3: CASSFTGDPYNSPLHF. The CDR3, as DNA: TGTGCCAGCAGCTTCACAGGGGACCCCTATAATTCACCCCTCCACTTT.

This clonotype was recorded at least ten times. The chain links TRBV30 to TRBJ2-3; no firm D call. V dropped 0 bases and J dropped 6 bases, with 10 bases sitting between them. The CDR3 has 13 amino acids. Germline V gene sequence: CDR1 GTSNPN, CDR2 SVGIG (reference sequence). The CDR3: CAWSVDSSDTQYF. For the CDR3, the DNA is TGTGCCTGGAGTGTAGATTCGTCTGATACGCAGTATTTT.

This clonotype has at least ten counts. The chain uses TRBV20-1 and TRBJ2-3; TRBD2 might be the D (6 bases). Germline CDR1 is DFQATT and CDR2 is SNEGSKA (reference sequence). This CDR3 comprises 13 residues. V was pared by 5 bases and J by 2 bases, with 11 bases between. This CDR3 reads CSARRAPTDTQYF. CDR3 bases: TGCAGTGCTCGGAGGGCGCCCACAGATACGCAGTATTTT.

This clonotype was picked up many times. The chain uses TRBV2 and TRBJ2-7, with TRBD2 matching over 12 bases. The J segment lost 4 bases and the V segment lost 8 bases, leaving 9 bases of the junction unmatched. The CDR3 totals 15 residues. Germline-derived CDR1 and CDR2 are SNHLY and FYNNEI. The CDR3 nucleotides are TGTGCCAGCCAGAGTGAGACTAGCGGGAGATACGAGCAGTACTTC. Protein product: CASQSETSGRYEQYF.

This clonotype showed up many times. The rearrangement links TRBV5-1 to TRBJ2-7; D gene unclear. V lost 3 bases and J 2 bases, leaving 9 bases between the germline ends. CDR3 size: 13 residues. Per the germline V gene, CDR1 is SGHRS and CDR2 is YFSETQ. The CDR3 region is CASSSGSTYEQYF. DNA of the CDR3: TGCGCCAGCAGCTCCGGATCGACCTACGAGCAGTACTTC.

This clonotype was seen many times. V usage is TRBV25-1 and J usage is TRBJ2-2; D is uncertain. The CDR3 has 11 residues. Germline lookup yields CDR1 MGHDK and CDR2 SYGVNS. V lost 7 bases and J 7 bases, leaving 7 bases between the germline ends. In nucleotides, the CDR3 is TGTGCCAGCATACAACACGGGGAGCTGTTTTTT. This encodes CASIQHGELFF.

This clonotype was picked up many times. The rearrangement uses TRBV30 and TRBJ2-3; the D is unclear. V gave up 0 bases and J gave up 3 bases, with 10 bases separating them. CDR3 length: 14 residues. Per the germline V gene, CDR1 is GTSNPN and CDR2 is SVGIG (reference sequence). The CDR3 here is CAWSVLAETDTQYF. In DNA, the CDR3 is TGTGCCTGGAGTGTATTGGCTGAGACAGATACGCAGTATTTT.

This clonotype has a count of ten or more. This sequence joins TRBV5-1 and TRBJ2-3; D is unclear. V was trimmed by 3 bases and J by 5 bases, leaving 16 bases between them. This CDR3 has 15 residues. The germline gives CDR1 SGHRS, CDR2 YFSETQ. The CDR3 sequence is CASSSLASWGDTQYF. In DNA form, the CDR3 reads TGCGCCAGCAGCTCGCTCGCCTCCTGGGGAGATACGCAGTATTTT.

This clonotype was recorded many times. The genes are TRBV5-6 and TRBJ2-1; D call uncertain. This CDR3 comprises 12 residues. The germline CDR1 and CDR2 sequences are SGHDT and YYEEEE. V shed 4 bases and J shed 4 bases, with 6 bases lying between them. CDR3 protein: CASSTGYNEQFF. The CDR3 DNA follows: TGTGCCAGCAGCACTGGATACAATGAGCAGTTCTTC.

This clonotype was observed many times. V is TRBV4-1 and J is TRBJ1-1, with D tentatively TRBD1 (6 bases). V lost 1 base, J lost 5 bases, and 14 bases lay in between. The CDR3 covers 15 residues. Germline V CDR1 and CDR2: MGHRA, YSYEKL. The CDR3 DNA follows: TGCGCCAGCAGCCAAGTCGGGGGGCGAAGGACTGAAGCTTTCTTT. As protein: CASSQVGGRRTEAFF.

This clonotype was seen at least ten times. The rearrangement joins TRBV5-1 to TRBJ2-1, with D perhaps assigned TRBD1 or TRBD2 (5 bases each). This CDR3 has 16 amino acids. The V end lost 1 base, the J end lost 1 base, and 12 bases lay between the germline ends. CDR1 SGHRS and CDR2 YFSETQ come from the germline V gene. CDR3 residues: CASSLTGTPSYNEQFF. In DNA form, the CDR3 reads TGCGCCAGCAGCTTGACCGGGACGCCATCCTACAATGAGCAGTTCTTC.

Ten or more counts support this clonotype. This chain connects TRBV21-1 to TRBJ1-4; the D call in the table, TRBD1, was not verified against the DNA. TRBV21-1 is noted as a pseudogene. There are 15 residues in the CDR3. DNA of the CDR3: TGTGCCAGCAGCAAACGGGACCGGGGTAATGAAAAACTGTTTTTT. Its translation: CASSKRDRGNEKLFF.

This clonotype was seen at least ten times. V gene TRBV11-2 combines with J gene TRBJ1-1; maybe TRBD1 (6 bases). CDR1 and CDR2 from the germline V gene are SGHAT and FQNNGV. Trimming took off 5 bases at V and 1 base at J, with 17 bases between the two ends. The CDR3 spans 16 residues. The CDR3 bases are TGTGCCAGCAGCGCCCACCGGGGACAAAAGAACACTGAAGCTTTCTTT. Translating gives CASSAHRGQKNTEAFF.

This clonotype was counted many times. The CDR3 region has the DNA TGCAGTGCTAGAGAAGGGGTTAGGCCCCAGCATTTT. Residues: CSAREGVRPQHF. The chain has TRBV20-1 and TRBJ1-5; D might be TRBD1 (5 bases). CDR1 and CDR2 (germline): DFQATT, SNEGSKA (reference sequence). This CDR3 has 12 residues. V lost 0 bases and J 9 bases, leaving 9 bases between the germline ends.

This clonotype was recorded at least ten times. The chain combines TRBV15 with TRBJ1-5, with 7 bases matching TRBD1. From germline, CDR1 is LNHNV and CDR2 YYDKDF (reference sequence). With V trimmed by 1 base and J by 7 bases, 13 bases remained unmatched. The CDR3 is 17 residues long. The CDR3 sequence is CATSRGKKGAWEQPQHF. In nucleotides, the CDR3 is TGTGCCACCAGCAGAGGGAAAAAGGGGGCTTGGGAGCAGCCCCAGCATTTT.

This clonotype was counted at least ten times. V gene TRBV5-6 combines with J gene TRBJ1-5; D not resolved. Germline CDR1 and CDR2: SGHDT and YYEEEE. The CDR3 is 16 amino acids. V lost 0 bases and J lost 3, with 13 bases in between. In DNA form, the CDR3 reads TGTGCCAGCAGCTTGGACGGACCAGCTTCCAATCAGCCCCAGCATTTT. Translated, it gives CASSLDGPASNQPQHF.

In its sample, this clonotype was seen many times. This chain uses TRBV10-3 with TRBJ2-5; 9 bases are a match to TRBD2. The V and J ends lost 8 bases and 7 bases, in that order; junction bases with no gene match: 8. Per germline, CDR1 ENHRY and CDR2 SYGVKD. The length of the CDR3 is 13 residues. The CDR3 loop reads CAIGGGGDGTQYF. CDR3 bases: TGTGCCATCGGCGGGGGGGGCGATGGGACCCAGTACTTC.

The table lists this clonotype with many counts. The V and J genes are TRBV29-1 and TRBJ2-2, with TRBD2 as a possible D gene (5 bases). Germline CDR1 and CDR2: SQVTM and ANQGSEA. Trimming took off 7 bases at V and 6 bases at J, with 9 bases between the two ends. This CDR3 is 11 amino acids long. The CDR3 nucleotides read TGCAGCGCCGGGGAAGCCGGGGAGCTGTTTTTT. Its protein is CSAGEAGELFF.